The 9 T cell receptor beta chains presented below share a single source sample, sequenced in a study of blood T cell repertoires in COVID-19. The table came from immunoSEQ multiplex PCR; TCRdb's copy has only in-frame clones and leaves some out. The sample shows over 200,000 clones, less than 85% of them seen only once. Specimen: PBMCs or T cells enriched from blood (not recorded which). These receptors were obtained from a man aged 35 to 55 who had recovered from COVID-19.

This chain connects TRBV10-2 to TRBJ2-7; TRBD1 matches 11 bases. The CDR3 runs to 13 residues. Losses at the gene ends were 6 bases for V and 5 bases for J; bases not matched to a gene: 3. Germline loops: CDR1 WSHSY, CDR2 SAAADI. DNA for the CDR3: TGCGCCAGCAGGGACAGGGGGCGCGACGAGCAGTACTTC. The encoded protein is CASRDRGRDEQYF.

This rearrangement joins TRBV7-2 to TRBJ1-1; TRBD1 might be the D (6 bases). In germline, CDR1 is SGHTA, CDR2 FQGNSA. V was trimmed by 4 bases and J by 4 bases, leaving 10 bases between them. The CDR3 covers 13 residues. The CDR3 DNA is TGTGCCAGCAGCTCCACAGGGAGCACTGAAGCTTTCTTT. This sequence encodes CASSSTGSTEAFF.

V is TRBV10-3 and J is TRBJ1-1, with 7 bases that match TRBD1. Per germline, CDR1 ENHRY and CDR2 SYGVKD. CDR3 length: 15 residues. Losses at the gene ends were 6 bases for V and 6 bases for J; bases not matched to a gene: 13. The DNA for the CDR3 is TGTGCCATCAGCGAGCAAGCGACCGGACAGGCTGAAGCTTTCTTT. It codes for CAISEQATGQAEAFF.

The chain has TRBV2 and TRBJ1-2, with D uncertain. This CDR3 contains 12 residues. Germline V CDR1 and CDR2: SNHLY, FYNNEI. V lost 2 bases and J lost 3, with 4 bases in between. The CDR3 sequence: CASSESYYGYTF. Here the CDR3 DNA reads TGTGCCAGCAGTGAATCCTACTATGGCTACACCTTC.

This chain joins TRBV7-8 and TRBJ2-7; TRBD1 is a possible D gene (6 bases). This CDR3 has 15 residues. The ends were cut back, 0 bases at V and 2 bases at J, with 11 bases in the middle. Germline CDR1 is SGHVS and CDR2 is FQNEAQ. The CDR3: CASSLAWGQTYEQYF. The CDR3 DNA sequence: TGTGCCAGCAGCTTAGCGTGGGGACAAACCTACGAGCAGTACTTC.

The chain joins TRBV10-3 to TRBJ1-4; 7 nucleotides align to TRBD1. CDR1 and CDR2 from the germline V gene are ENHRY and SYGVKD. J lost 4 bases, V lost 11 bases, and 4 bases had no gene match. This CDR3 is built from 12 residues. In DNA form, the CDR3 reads TGTGCCTCGAGGGACAGTAATGAAAAACTGTTTTTT. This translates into CASRDSNEKLFF.

Here the CDR3 reads CASSGVRNGELFF. CDR3 sequence (DNA): TGTGCCAGCAGTGGAGTGAGGAACGGGGAGCTGTTTTTT. The chain links TRBV2 to TRBJ2-2, with D unclear. The CDR3 is 13 amino acids. Germline loops: CDR1 SNHLY, CDR2 FYNNEI. V was shortened by 4 bases and J by 7 bases, with 10 bases between the two germline ends.

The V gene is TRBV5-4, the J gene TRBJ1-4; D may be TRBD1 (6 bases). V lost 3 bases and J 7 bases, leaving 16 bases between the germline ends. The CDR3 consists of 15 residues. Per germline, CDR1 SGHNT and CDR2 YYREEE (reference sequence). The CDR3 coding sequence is TGTGCCAGCAGCTCCCCGACAGGAGACCCTGAAAAACTGTTTTTT. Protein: CASSSPTGDPEKLFF.

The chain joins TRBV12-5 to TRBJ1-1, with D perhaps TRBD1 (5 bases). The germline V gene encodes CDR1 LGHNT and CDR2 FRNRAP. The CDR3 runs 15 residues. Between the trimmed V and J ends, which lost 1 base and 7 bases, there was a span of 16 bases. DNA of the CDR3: TGTGCTAGTGGTTTGGGAGGAGGGGCCCGGGGTGAAGCTTTCTTT. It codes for CASGLGGGARGEAFF.